A single TCR beta chain is shown here with its context. This specimen belongs to a study of blood T cell repertoires in COVID-19. Study summary: The analysed material was cDNA or gDNA that came from T cells, B-cell-depleted T cells, or PBMCs.

In the study's own analysis: Estimates of nucleated cell counts were drawn from the amplification of reference gene primers. This table comes from immunoSEQ multiplex PCR, and its TCRdb copy is limited to in-frame clones, with some not included. V and J calls and clone size are copied from that table; D and trimming were computed from the DNA. Among a few hundred thousand clones, 90% were seen once, and the ten largest hold 2.1%. V lost 0 bases, J lost 4 bases, and 5 bases stayed unmatched. CDR3 size: 16 residues. CDR1 MNHEY and CDR2 SVGAGI come from the germline V gene. The chain carries TRBV6-5 and TRBJ2-1; TRBD1 agrees at 8 bases. The clonotype was recovered from a woman between 55 and 75 years old with COVID-19, enrolled during active disease. Sequences were obtained from peripheral blood. CDR3 nucleotides: TGTGCCAGCAGTTACTCGATCAGACAGGGGTACAATGAGCAGTTCTTC. Protein sequence: CASSYSIRQGYNEQFF.